This T cell receptor (beta chain) comes out of a study of blood T cell repertoires in COVID-19. Overall study: COVID-19 samples from acute and convalescent phases originated in the United States, Italy and Spain. Sources were T cells, B-cell-depleted T cells, or PBMCs; the material itself was cDNA or gDNA.

Profiled with immunoSEQ multiplex PCR; TCRdb holds only in-frame clones, not every one. The table lists about 120,000 clones, about 87% of them singletons. The CDR3 sequence is 16 residues long. V was shortened by 6 bases and J by 0 bases, with 12 bases between the two germline ends. Germline V gene lookup returns CDR1 SEHNR and CDR2 FQNEAQ (reference sequence). The clonotype originates from a woman aged 50 to 60 with acute or convalescent COVID-19. The sequenced sample consisted of peripheral blood. V usage is TRBV7-9 and J usage is TRBJ1-6; D gene uncertain. CDR3 DNA sequence: TGTGCCAGCAGAACTACAACCCTCTCCTATAATTCACCCCTCCACTTT. Protein product: CASRTTTLSYNSPLHF.